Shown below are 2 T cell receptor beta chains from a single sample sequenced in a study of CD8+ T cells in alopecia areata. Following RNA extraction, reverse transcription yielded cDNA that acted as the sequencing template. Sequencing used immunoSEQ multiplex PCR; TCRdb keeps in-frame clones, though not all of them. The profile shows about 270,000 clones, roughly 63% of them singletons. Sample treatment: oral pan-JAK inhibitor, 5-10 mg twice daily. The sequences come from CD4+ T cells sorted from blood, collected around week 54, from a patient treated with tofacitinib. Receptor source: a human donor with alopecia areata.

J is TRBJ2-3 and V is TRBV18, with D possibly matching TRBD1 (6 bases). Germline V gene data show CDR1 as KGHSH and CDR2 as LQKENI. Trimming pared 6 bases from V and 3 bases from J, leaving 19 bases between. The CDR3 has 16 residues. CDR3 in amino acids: CASSLTRDTLTDTQYF. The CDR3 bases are TGTGCCAGCTCCTTAACTCGGGACACCTTAACAGATACGCAGTATTTT.

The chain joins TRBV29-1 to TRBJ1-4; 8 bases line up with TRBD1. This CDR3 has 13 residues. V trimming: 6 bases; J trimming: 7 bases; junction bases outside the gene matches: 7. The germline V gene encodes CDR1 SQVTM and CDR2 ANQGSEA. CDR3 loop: CSVTGTGTEKLFF. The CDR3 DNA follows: TGCAGCGTGACCGGGACAGGCACTGAAAAACTGTTTTTT.